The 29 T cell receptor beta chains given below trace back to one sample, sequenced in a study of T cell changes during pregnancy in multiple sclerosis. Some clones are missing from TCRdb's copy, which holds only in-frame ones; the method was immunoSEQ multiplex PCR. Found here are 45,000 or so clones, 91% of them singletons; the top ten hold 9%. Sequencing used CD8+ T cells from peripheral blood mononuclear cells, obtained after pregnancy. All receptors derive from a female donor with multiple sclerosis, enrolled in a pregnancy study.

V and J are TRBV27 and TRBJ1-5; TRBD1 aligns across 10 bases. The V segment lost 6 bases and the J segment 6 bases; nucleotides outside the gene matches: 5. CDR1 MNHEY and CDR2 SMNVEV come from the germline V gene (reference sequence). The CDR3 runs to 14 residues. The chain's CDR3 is CASRRGQGGQPQHF. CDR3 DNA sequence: TGTGCCAGCAGACGAGGACAGGGGGGTCAGCCCCAGCATTTT.

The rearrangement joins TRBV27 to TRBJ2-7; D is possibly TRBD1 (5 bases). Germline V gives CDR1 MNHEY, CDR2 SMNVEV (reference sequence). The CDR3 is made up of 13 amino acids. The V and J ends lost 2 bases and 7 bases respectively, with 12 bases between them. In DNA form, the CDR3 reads TGTGCCAGCAGTTTAACCAGGGTGGGGGAGCAGTACTTC. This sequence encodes CASSLTRVGEQYF.

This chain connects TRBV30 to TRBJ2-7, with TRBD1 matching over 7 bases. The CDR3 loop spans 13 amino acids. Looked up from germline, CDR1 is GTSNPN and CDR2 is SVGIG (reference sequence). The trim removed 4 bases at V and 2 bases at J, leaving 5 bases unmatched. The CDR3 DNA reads TGTGCCTGGACAGGCGGACAGGCCTACGAGCAGTACTTC. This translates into CAWTGGQAYEQYF. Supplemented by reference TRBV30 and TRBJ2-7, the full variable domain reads SQTIHQWPATLVQPVGSPLSLECTVEGTSNPNLYWYRQAAGRGLQLLFYSVGIGQISSEVPQNLSASRPQDRQFILSSKKLLLSDSGFYLCAWTGGQAYEQYFGPGTRLTVT.

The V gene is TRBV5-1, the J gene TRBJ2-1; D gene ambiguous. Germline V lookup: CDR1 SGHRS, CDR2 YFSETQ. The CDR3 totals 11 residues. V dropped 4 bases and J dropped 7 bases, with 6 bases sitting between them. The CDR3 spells CASSGANEQFF. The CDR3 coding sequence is TGCGCCAGCAGCGGAGCGAATGAGCAGTTCTTC.

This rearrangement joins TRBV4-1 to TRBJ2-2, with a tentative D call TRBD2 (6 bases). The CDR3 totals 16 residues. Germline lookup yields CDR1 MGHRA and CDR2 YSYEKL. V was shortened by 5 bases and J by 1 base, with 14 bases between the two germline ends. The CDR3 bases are TGCGCCAGCAGCATCGGGGACGGGAGGAACACCGGGGAGCTGTTTTTT. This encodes CASSIGDGRNTGELFF.

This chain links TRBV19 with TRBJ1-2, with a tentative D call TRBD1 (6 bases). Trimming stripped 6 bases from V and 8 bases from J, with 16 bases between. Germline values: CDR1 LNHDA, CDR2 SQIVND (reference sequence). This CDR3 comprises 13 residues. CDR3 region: CASSQGEGVGYTF. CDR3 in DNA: TGTGCCAGTAGCCAGGGAGAGGGGGTAGGCTACACCTTC.

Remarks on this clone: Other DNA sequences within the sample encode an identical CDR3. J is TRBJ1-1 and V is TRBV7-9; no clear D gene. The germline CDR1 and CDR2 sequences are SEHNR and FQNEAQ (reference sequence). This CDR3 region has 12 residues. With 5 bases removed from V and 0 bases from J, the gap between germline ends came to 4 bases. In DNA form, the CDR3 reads TGTGCCAGCAGCCAGATGAACACTGAAGCTTTCTTT. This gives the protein CASSQMNTEAFF. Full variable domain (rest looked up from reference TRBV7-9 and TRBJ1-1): DTGVSQNPRHKITKRGQNVTFRCDPISEHNRLYWYRQTLGQGPEFLTYFQNEAQLEKSRLLSDRFSAERPKGSFSTLEIQRTEQGDSAMYLCASSQMNTEAFFGQGTRLTVV.

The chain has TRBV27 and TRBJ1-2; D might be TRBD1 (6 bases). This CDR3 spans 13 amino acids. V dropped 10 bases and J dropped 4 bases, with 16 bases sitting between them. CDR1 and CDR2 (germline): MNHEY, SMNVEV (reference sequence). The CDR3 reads CATGAGASYGYTF. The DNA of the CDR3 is TGTGCCACCGGTGCAGGGGCTTCCTATGGCTACACCTTC.

The CDR3 coding sequence is TGTGCCAGCAGCTTACAGGCTAACACCGGGGAGCTGTTTTTT. Residues: CASSLQANTGELFF. The chain has TRBV11-2 and TRBJ2-2; no firm D call. Germline CDR1 SGHAT, CDR2 FQNNGV. CDR3 length equals 14 residues. Trimming pared 2 bases from V and 2 bases from J, leaving 6 bases between.

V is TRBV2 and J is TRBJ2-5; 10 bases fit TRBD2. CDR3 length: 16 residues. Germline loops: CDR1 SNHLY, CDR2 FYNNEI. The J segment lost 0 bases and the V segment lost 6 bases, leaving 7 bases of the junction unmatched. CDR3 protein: CASRPELAGYQETQYF. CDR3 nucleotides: TGTGCCAGCAGGCCTGAACTAGCGGGGTACCAAGAGACCCAGTACTTC.

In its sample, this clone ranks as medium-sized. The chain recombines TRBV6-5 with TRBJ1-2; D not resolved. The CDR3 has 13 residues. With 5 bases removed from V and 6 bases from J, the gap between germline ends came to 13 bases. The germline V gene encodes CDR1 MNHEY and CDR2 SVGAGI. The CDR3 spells CASSPSPSDGYTF. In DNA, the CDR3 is TGTGCCAGCAGTCCCTCCCCTTCGGATGGCTACACCTTC.

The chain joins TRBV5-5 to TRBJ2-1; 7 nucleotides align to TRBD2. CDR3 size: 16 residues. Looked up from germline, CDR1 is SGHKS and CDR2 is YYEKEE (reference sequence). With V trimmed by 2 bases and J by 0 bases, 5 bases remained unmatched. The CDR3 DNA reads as TGTGCCAGCAGCTTACTAGCGTCTAGCTCCTACAATGAGCAGTTCTTC. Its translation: CASSLLASSSYNEQFF. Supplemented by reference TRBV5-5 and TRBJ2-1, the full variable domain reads DAGVTQSPTHLIKTRGQQVTLRCSPISGHKSVSWYQQVLGQGPQFIFQYYEKEERGRGNFPDRFSARQFPNYSSELNVNALLLGDSALYLCASSLLASSSYNEQFFGPGTRLTVL.

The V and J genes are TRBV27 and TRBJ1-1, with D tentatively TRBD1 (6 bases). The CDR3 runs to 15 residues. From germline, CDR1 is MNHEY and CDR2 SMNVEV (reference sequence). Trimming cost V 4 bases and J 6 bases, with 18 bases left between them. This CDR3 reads CASSSSVGAFAEAFF. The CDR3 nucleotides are TGTGCCAGCAGTTCTTCCGTGGGGGCGTTCGCTGAAGCTTTCTTT.

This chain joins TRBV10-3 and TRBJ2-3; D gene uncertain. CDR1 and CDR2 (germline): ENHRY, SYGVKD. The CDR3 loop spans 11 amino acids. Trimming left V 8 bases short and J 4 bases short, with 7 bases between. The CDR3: CAISPSDTQYF. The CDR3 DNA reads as TGTGCCATCTCTCCGTCAGATACGCAGTATTTT.

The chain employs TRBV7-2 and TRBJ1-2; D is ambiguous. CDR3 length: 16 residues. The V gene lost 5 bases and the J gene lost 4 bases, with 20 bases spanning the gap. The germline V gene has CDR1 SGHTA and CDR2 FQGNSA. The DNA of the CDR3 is TGTGCCAGCAGCCACACCTCCGGAGTCATAAGCTATGGCTACACCTTC. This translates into CASSHTSGVISYGYTF.

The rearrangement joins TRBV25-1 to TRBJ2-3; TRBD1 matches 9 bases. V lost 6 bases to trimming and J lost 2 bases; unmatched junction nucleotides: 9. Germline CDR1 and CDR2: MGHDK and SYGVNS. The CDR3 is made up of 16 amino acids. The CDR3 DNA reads TGTGCCAGCAGGGTATCGACAGGGGGATTCACAGATACGCAGTATTTT. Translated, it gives CASRVSTGGFTDTQYF.

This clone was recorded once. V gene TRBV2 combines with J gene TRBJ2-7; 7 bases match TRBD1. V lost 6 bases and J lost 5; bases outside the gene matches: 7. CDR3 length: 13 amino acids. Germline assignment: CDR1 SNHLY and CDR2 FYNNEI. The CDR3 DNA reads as TGTGCCAGCAGAAGATTACAGGGGAACGAGCAGTACTTC. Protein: CASRRLQGNEQYF.

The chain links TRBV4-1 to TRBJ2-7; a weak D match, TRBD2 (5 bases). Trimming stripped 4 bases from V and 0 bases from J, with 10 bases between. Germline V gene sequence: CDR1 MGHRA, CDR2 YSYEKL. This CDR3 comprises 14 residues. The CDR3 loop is CASSLDSDSYEQYF. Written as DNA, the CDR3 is TGCGCCAGCAGCCTGGACTCTGACTCCTACGAGCAGTACTTC.

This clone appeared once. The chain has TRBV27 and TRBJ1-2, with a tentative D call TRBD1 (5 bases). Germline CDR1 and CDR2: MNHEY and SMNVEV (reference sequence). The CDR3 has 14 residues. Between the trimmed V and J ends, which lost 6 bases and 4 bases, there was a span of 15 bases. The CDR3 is CASRISIGAYGYTF. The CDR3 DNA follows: TGTGCCAGCAGAATCTCGATTGGGGCCTATGGCTACACCTTC.

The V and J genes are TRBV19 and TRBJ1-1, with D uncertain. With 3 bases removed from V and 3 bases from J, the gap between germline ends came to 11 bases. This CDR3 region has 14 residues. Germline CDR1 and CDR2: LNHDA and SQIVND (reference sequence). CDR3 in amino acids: CASSILTVDTEAFF. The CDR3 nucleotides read TGTGCCAGTAGTATCCTAACAGTGGACACTGAAGCTTTCTTT.

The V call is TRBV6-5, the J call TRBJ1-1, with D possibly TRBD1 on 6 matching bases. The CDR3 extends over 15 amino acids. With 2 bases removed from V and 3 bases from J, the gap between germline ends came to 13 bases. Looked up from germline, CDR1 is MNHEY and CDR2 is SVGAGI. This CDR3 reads CASSYVGGRYTEAFF. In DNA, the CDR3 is TGTGCCAGCAGTTACGTTGGGGGCCGATACACTGAAGCTTTCTTT.

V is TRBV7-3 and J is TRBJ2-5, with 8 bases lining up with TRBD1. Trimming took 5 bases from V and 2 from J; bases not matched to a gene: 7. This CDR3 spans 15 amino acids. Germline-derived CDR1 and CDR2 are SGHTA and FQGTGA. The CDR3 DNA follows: TGTGCCAGCAGCATTAACAGGGGGACTCAAGAGACCCAGTACTTC. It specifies CASSINRGTQETQYF.

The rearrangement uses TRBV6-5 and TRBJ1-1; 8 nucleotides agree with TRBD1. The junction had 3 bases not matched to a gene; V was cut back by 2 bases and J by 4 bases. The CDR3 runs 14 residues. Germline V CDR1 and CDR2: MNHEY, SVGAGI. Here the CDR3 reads CASSYATGGTEAFF. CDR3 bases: TGTGCCAGCAGTTACGCTACAGGGGGCACTGAAGCTTTCTTT.

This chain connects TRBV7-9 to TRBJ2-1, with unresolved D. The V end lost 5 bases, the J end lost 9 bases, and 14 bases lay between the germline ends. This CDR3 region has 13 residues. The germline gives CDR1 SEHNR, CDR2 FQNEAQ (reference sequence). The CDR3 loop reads CASSLNPPGEQFF. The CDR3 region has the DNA TGTGCCAGCAGCCTAAACCCGCCCGGTGAGCAGTTCTTC.

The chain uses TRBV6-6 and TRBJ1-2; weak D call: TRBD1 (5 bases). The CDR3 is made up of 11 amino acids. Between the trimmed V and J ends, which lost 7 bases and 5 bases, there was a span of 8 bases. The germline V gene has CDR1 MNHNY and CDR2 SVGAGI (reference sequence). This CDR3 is CASIGGYGYTF. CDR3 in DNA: TGTGCCAGCATCGGGGGGTATGGCTACACCTTC.

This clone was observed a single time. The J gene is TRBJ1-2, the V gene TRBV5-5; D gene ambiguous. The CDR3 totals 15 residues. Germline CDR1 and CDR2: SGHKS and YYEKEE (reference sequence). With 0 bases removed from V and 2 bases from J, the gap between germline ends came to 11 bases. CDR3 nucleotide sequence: TGTGCCAGCAGCTTGGAGGAGAGCAGAAACTATGGCTACACCTTC. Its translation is CASSLEESRNYGYTF.

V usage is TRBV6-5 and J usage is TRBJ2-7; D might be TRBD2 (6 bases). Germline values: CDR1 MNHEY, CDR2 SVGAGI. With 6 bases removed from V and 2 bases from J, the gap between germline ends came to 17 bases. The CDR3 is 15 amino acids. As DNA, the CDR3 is TGTGCCAGCAGCCCTGAAGCGGGTGGGACCTACGAGCAGTACTTC. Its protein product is CASSPEAGGTYEQYF.

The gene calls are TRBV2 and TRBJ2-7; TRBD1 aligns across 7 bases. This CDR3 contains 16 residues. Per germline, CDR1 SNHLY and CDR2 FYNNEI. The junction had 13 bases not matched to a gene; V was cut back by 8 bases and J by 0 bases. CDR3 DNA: TGTGCCAGCGGCTCTCGGCCCGACAGGGCCTCCTACGAGCAGTACTTC. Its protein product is CASGSRPDRASYEQYF.

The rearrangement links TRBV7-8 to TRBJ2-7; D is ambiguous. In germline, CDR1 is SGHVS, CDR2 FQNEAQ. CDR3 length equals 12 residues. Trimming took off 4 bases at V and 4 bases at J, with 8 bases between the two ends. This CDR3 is CASSSTAYEQYF. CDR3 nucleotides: TGTGCCAGCAGCTCCACTGCATACGAGCAGTACTTC.